The 14 T cell receptor beta chains reported below all come from one sample, sequenced in a study of blood T cell repertoires in COVID-19 (dated by TCRdb to about 2020). Library creation used the immunoSEQ multiplex PCR assay. TCRdb retrieved this table from immuneACCESS and kept in-frame rearrangements only. Not all clones are present; in checked studies, unresolved V genes account for under half, and no reason is known for the remainder. The table for this sample lists 200,000 to 250,000 clones; around 80% of them were counted only once. The top ten clones comprise roughly 1.3% of the sample. The sample was peripheral blood. The receptors stem from a woman in her 30s with COVID-19, enrolled during active disease.

This chain links TRBV4-3 with TRBJ2-7, with 10 bases aligning to TRBD1. The CDR3 runs 15 residues. The ends lost 0 bases at V and 7 bases at J; junction bases unmatched: 6. The germline gives CDR1 LGHNA, CDR2 YSLEER. The CDR3 loop is CASSQDGTGAGEQYF. CDR3 coding DNA: TGCGCCAGCAGCCAAGACGGGACAGGGGCAGGGGAGCAGTACTTC.

CDR3 loop: CASSQLPGPETQYF. As DNA, the CDR3 is TGTGCCAGCAGCCAACTCCCAGGGCCAGAGACCCAGTACTTC. The V and J genes are TRBV3-1 (or the pseudogene TRBV3-2) and TRBJ2-5; TRBD1 might be the D (5 bases). The V end was cut by 2 bases, the J end by 4 bases, with 11 bases between. The germline gives CDR1 LGHDT, CDR2 YNNKEL (reference sequence). The CDR3 sequence is 14 residues long.

As concerns this clone: This CDR3 is also generated by other DNA sequences in the sample. The chain joins TRBV24-1 to TRBJ2-1; 12 nucleotides agree with TRBD2. The ends lost 4 bases at V and 4 bases at J; junction bases unmatched: 4. Looked up from germline, CDR1 is KGHDR and CDR2 is SFDVKD. The CDR3 covers 16 residues. The CDR3 loop reads CATSDPTSGGYNEQFF. In DNA, the CDR3 is TGTGCCACCAGTGACCCTACTAGCGGGGGGTACAATGAGCAGTTCTTC.

V gene TRBV19 combines with J gene TRBJ2-1, with D tentatively TRBD2 (5 bases). Germline loops: CDR1 LNHDA, CDR2 SQIVND (reference sequence). The CDR3 has 14 amino acids. Trimming removed 3 bases from V and 5 bases from J, with 11 bases in between. CDR3 amino acids: CASSIPSGHNEQFF. The DNA of the CDR3 is TGTGCCAGTAGTATCCCGAGCGGACACAATGAGCAGTTCTTC.

The chain couples TRBV11-2 to TRBJ2-5; weak D call: TRBD2 (6 bases). V lost 5 bases to trimming and J lost 5 bases, with 18 bases between them. CDR1 SGHAT and CDR2 FQNNGV come from the germline V gene. This CDR3 comprises 15 residues. The CDR3 loop is CASSRPRGRSETQYF. In DNA form, the CDR3 reads TGTGCCAGCAGCCGCCCGCGGGGACGTTCCGAGACCCAGTACTTC.

V and J are TRBV15 and TRBJ1-1; D may be TRBD1 (5 bases). CDR1 is LNHNV, CDR2 YYDKDF, per germline (reference sequence). The germline V and J ends were trimmed by 9 bases and 5 bases, with 16 bases remaining between them. The CDR3 covers 13 residues. CDR3 protein: CATVGAGLTEAFF. The CDR3 DNA reads TGTGCCACTGTAGGCGCAGGGTTAACTGAAGCTTTCTTT.

This clone was recorded once. The chain employs TRBV2 and TRBJ2-7; 16 bases are shared with TRBD2. This CDR3 spans 15 amino acids. V lost 9 bases, J lost 2 bases, and 4 bases stayed unmatched. The germline CDR1 and CDR2 sequences are SNHLY and FYNNEI. CDR3 sequence reads: CASGTSGGATYEQYF. In nucleotides, the CDR3 is TGTGCCAGTGGGACTAGCGGGGGGGCCACCTACGAGCAGTACTTC.

The rearrangement links TRBV5-1 to TRBJ2-3; 11 bases agree with TRBD2. V lost 1 base to trimming and J lost 0 bases; unmatched junction nucleotides: 7. Germline V gene sequence: CDR1 SGHRS, CDR2 YFSETQ. The CDR3 has 18 amino acids. The CDR3 region has the DNA TGCGCCAGCAGCTTGACTAGCGGGGGCGATACTAGCACAGATACGCAGTATTTT. Translation: CASSLTSGGDTSTDTQYF.

This clone appeared once. The rearrangement uses TRBV6-5 and TRBJ2-1, with TRBD2 identical over 13 bases. Germline CDR1 MNHEY, CDR2 SVGAGI. The junction had 5 bases not matched to a gene; V was cut back by 6 bases and J by 6 bases. This CDR3 is built from 15 residues. The chain's CDR3 is CASSRTSGRANEQFF. The CDR3 nucleotides are TGTGCCAGCAGCCGAACTAGCGGGAGGGCCAATGAGCAGTTCTTC.

The rearrangement joins TRBV10-3 to TRBJ2-1; 13 bases agree with TRBD2. V dropped 6 bases and J dropped 9; count of bases not matched to a gene: 5. Germline V gene sequence: CDR1 ENHRY, CDR2 SYGVKD. The length of the CDR3 is 14 residues. CDR3 residues: CAISPGLAGSEQFF. CDR3 bases: TGTGCCATCAGCCCGGGACTAGCGGGGTCTGAGCAGTTCTTC.

V usage is TRBV11-2 and J usage is TRBJ2-2; 14 positions agree with TRBD2. This CDR3 spans 19 amino acids. The germline V gene has CDR1 SGHAT and CDR2 FQNNGV. With V trimmed by 5 bases and J by 3 bases, 11 bases remained unmatched. CDR3 amino acids: CASSATSGRALRDTGELFF. Written as DNA, the CDR3 is TGTGCCAGCAGCGCGACTAGCGGGAGGGCCTTAAGAGACACCGGGGAGCTGTTTTTT.

The chain recombines TRBV19 with TRBJ2-1; D possibly corresponds to TRBD1 (6 bases). CDR3 length equals 14 residues. Trimming left V 3 bases short and J 4 bases short, with 10 bases between. The germline V gene has CDR1 LNHDA and CDR2 SQIVND (reference sequence). This chain's CDR3 is CASSMQGIYNEQFF. CDR3 bases: TGTGCCAGTAGTATGCAGGGGATATACAATGAGCAGTTCTTC.

This chain joins TRBV6-6 and TRBJ2-1; D is ambiguous. This CDR3 has 16 amino acids. CDR1 MNHNY and CDR2 SVGAGI come from the germline V gene (reference sequence). V was cut by 2 bases and J by 0 bases, with 11 bases left in between. The CDR3 here is CASSYGGSNSYNEQFF. The CDR3 region has the DNA TGTGCCAGCAGTTACGGCGGCAGCAACTCCTACAATGAGCAGTTCTTC.

The V and J genes are TRBV6-1 and TRBJ2-7, with 9 bases lining up with TRBD1. With 2 bases clipped from V and 1 base from J, the junction kept 3 bases outside the gene matches. From germline, CDR1 is MNHNS and CDR2 SASEGT. The CDR3 is 15 residues long. The CDR3 bases are TGTGCCAGCAGTGAACGACAGGGGGTATCCTACGAGCAGTACTTC. Its protein product is CASSERQGVSYEQYF.